A few counts support the clone carrying this TCR beta chain. Its antigen is not known. TCRdb re-derived calls from the 5' RACE reads in MiXCR, one entry per CDR3 protein. The sample consists of approximately 580,000 distinct CDR3 sequences, about a fifth of them appearing once. The sample belongs to a study of T-cell memory formation after mild COVID-19. Study as a whole: TCR clusters were mostly confined to one donor each. The study, taken as a whole, reports: Whether day 37 second-wave clones are SARS-CoV-2-specific was not confirmed. Day 15 to 85 contracting clones showed balanced CD4/CD8; day 15 to 37 expanders favored CD4+. Largely, contracting CD4+ clones fell within CM and EM, and contracting CD8+ clones within EMRA.

Germline V gene lookup returns CDR1 DFQATT and CDR2 SNEGSKA (reference sequence). The CDR3 runs 14 residues. Trimming shortened V by 6 bases and J by 1 base, and 10 bases separated the two germline ends. The sample consisted of PBMCs or a T cell subset sorted from them (not recorded which). The clonotype comes from an adult woman who had mild COVID-19 (a few samples of this study predate the infection). Cell type and time point are not known. This chain joins TRBV20-1 and TRBJ2-6; D not resolved. CDR3 in amino acids: CSAPDRSGANVLTF. DNA for the CDR3: TGCAGTGCCCCTGACCGATCTGGGGCCAACGTCCTGACTTTC.